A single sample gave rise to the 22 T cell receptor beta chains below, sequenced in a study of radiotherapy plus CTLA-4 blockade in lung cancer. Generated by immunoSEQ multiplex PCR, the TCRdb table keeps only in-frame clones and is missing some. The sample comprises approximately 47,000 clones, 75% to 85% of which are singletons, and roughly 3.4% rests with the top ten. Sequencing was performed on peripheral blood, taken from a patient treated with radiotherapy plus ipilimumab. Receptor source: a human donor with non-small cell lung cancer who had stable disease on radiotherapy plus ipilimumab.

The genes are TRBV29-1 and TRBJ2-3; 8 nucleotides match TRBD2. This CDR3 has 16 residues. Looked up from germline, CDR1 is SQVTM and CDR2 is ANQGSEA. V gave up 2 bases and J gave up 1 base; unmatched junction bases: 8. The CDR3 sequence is CSVESAAGGGTDTQYF. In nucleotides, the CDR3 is TGCAGCGTTGAATCCGCCGCGGGAGGAGGCACAGATACGCAGTATTTT.

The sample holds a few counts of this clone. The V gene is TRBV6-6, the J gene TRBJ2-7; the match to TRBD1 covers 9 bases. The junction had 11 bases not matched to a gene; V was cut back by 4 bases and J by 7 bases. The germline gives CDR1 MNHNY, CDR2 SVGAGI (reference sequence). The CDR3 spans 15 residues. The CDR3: CASSSRDRVSAEQYF. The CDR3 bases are TGTGCCAGCAGTTCCCGGGACAGGGTATCGGCTGAGCAGTACTTC.

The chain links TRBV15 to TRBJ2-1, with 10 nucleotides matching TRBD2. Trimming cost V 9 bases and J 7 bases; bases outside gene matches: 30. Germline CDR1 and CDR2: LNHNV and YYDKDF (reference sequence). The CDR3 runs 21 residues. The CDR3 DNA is TGTGCCACGAAACTCGCCGCCCTCCTCCGACGGAGCGGGAGGGCCTTAAATGAGCAGTTCTTC. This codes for CATKLAALLRRSGRALNEQFF.

The CDR3 protein is CASSLELGPTGEQYF. The CDR3 DNA sequence: TGCGCCAGCAGCTTGGAACTGGGGCCCACGGGCGAGCAGTACTTC. The V and J genes are TRBV5-1 and TRBJ2-7; D is possibly TRBD1 (5 bases). Germline CDR1 is SGHRS and CDR2 is YFSETQ. Trimming left V 0 bases short and J 6 bases short, with 16 bases between. CDR3 size: 15 residues.

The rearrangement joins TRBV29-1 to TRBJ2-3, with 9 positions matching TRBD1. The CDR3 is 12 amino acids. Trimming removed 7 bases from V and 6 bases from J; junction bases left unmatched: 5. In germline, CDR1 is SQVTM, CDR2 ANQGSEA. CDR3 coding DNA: TGCAGCGCTGGGACAGGGCAGGATACGCAGTATTTT. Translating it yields CSAGTGQDTQYF.

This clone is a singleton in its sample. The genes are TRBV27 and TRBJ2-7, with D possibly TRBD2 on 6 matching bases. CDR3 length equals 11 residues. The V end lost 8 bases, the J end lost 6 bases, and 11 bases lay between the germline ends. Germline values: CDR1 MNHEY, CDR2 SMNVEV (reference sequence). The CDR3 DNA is TGTGCCAGCGGGGGGTGGAGCGAGCAGTACTTC. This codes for CASGGWSEQYF.

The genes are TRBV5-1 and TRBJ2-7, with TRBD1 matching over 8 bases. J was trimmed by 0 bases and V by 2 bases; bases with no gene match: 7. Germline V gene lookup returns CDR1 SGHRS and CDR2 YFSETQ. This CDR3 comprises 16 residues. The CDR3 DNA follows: TGCGCCAGCAGCTTCCTTTTGACAGGGGACTCCTACGAGCAGTACTTC. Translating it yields CASSFLLTGDSYEQYF.

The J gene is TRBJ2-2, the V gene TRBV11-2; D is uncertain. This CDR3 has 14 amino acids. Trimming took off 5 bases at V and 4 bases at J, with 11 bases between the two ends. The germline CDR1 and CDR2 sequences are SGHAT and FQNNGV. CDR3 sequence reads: CASSPMRVTGELFF. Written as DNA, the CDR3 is TGTGCCAGCAGCCCTATGAGAGTCACCGGGGAGCTGTTTTTT.

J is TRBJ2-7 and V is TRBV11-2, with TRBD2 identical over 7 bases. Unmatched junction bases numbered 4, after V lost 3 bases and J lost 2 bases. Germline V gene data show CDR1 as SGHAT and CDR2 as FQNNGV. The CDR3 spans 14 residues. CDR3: CASSFPGGAYEQYF. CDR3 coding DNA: TGTGCCAGCAGCTTTCCGGGGGGAGCCTACGAGCAGTACTTC.

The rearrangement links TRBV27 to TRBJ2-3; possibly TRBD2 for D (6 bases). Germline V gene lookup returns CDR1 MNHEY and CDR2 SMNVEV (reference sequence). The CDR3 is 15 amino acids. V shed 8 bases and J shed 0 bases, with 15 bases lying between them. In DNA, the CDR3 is TGTGCCAGCTCCTCTAGCGTATCTAGCACAGATACGCAGTATTTT. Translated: CASSSSVSSTDTQYF.

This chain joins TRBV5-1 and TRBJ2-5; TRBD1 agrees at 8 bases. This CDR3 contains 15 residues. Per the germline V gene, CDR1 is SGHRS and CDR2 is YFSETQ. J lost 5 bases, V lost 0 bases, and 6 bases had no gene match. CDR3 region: CASSLDRGSGETQYF. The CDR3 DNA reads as TGCGCCAGCAGCTTGGACAGGGGGAGCGGGGAGACCCAGTACTTC.

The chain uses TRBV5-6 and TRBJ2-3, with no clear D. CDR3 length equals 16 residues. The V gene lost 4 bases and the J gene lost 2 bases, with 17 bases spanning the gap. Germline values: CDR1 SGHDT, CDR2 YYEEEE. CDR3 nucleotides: TGTGCCAGCAGCGTGTTATCCGACACCCCCACAGATACGCAGTATTTT. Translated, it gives CASSVLSDTPTDTQYF.

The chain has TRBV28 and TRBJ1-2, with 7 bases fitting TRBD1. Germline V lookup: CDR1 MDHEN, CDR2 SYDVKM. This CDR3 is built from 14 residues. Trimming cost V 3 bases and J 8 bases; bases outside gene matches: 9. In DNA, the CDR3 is TGTGCCAGCAGTTTGGTGACAGGGTTAGGAGGCTACACCTTC. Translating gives CASSLVTGLGGYTF.

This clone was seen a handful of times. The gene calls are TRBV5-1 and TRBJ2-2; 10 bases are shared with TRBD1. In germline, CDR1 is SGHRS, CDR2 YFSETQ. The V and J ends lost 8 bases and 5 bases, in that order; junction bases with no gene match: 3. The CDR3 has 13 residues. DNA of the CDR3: TGCGCCAGTCGGACAGGGGGGACCGGGGAGCTGTTTTTT. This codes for CASRTGGTGELFF.

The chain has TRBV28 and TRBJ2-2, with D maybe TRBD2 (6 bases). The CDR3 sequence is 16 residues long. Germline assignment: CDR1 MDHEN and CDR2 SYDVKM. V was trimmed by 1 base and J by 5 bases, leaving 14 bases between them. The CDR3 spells CASSLFVTSGTGELFF. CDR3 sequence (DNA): TGTGCCAGCAGTTTATTTGTGACTAGTGGTACCGGGGAGCTGTTTTTT.

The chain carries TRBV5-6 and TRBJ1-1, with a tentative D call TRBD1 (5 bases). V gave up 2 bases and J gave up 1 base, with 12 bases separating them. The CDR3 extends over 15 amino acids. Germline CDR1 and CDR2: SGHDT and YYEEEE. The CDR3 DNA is TGTGCCAGCAGCTTATCGGAGGGGCCGAACACTGAAGCTTTCTTT. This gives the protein CASSLSEGPNTEAFF.

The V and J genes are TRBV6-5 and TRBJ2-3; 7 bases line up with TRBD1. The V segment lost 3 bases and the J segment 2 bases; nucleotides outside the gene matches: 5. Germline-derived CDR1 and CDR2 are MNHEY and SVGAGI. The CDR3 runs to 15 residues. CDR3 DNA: TGTGCCAGCAGTTATCGACAGGGAAACACAGATACGCAGTATTTT. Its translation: CASSYRQGNTDTQYF.

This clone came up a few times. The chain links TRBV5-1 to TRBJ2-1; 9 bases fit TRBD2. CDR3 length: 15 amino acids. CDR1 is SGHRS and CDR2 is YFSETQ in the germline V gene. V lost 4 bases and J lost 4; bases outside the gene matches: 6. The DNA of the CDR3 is TGCGCCAGCAGCCCCGGGACTAGCAGATACAATGAGCAGTTCTTC. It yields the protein CASSPGTSRYNEQFF. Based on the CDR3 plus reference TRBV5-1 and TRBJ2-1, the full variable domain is KAGVTQTPRYLIKTRGQQVTLSCSPISGHRSVSWYQQTPGQGLQFLFEYFSETQRNKGNFPGRFSGRQFSNSRSEMNVSTLELGDSALYLCASSPGTSRYNEQFFGPGTRLTVL.

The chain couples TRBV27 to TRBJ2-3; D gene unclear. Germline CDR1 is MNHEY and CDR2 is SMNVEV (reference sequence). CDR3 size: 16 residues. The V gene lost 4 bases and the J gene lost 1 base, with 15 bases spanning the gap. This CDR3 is CASSSGSSPRTDTQYF. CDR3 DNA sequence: TGTGCCAGCAGTTCGGGTTCGAGCCCCCGCACAGATACGCAGTATTTT.

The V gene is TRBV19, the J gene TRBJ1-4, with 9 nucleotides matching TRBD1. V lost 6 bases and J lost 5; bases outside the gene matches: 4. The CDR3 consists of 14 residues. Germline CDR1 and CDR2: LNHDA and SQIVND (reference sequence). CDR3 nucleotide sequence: TGTGCCAGTAGGACAGGGGGACGGAATGAAAAACTGTTTTTT. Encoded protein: CASRTGGRNEKLFF.

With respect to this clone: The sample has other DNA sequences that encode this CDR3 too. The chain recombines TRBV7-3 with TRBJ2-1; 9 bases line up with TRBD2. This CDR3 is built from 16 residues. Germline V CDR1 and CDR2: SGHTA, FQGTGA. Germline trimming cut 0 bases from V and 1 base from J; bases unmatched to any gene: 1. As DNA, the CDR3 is TGTGCCAGCAGCTTAACGGCGGGAGGGTCCTACAATGAGCAGTTCTTC. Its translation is CASSLTAGGSYNEQFF.

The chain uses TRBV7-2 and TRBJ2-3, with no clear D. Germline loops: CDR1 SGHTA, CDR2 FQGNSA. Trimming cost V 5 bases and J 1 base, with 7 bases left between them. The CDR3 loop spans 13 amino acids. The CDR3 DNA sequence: TGTGCCAGCAGCCCCTACGGCACAGATACGCAGTATTTT. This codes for CASSPYGTDTQYF.